This entry lists 26 T cell receptor beta chains sequenced from one sample in a study of blood T cell repertoires in COVID-19. Sequencing was performed with immunoSEQ multiplex PCR; in TCRdb, only in-frame clones are kept and a portion is missing. Of about 240,000 clones listed, approximately 86% are singletons. Material: PBMCs or T cells enriched from blood (not recorded which). These receptors were obtained from a woman in her thirties or forties with acute COVID-19.

The chain recombines TRBV11-3 with TRBJ2-7; weak D call: TRBD1 (8 bases). The V end lost 2 bases, the J end lost 6 bases, and 17 bases lay between the germline ends. The CDR3 has 15 amino acids. Per the germline V gene, CDR1 is SGHNT and CDR2 is YENEEA. DNA of the CDR3: TGTGCCAGCAGCTTAAGGTCGACAGGGGAGGGCGAGCAGTACTTC. Protein sequence: CASSLRSTGEGEQYF.

The table lists this clone with a count of one. V gene TRBV5-4 combines with J gene TRBJ2-7; D call uncertain. With 4 bases removed from V and 6 bases from J, the gap between germline ends came to 11 bases. The CDR3 contains 12 residues. Germline V gene data show CDR1 as SGHNT and CDR2 as YYREEE (reference sequence). CDR3 residues: CASSMLAGEQYF. The CDR3 DNA follows: TGTGCCAGCAGCATGTTAGCTGGCGAGCAGTACTTC.

The gene calls are TRBV6-5 and TRBJ2-7; 8 bases match TRBD1. The germline V gene has CDR1 MNHEY and CDR2 SVGAGI. The CDR3 contains 14 residues. V lost 10 bases to trimming and J lost 3 bases; unmatched junction nucleotides: 11. The CDR3 nucleotides read TGTGCCACCCTCACTGGACAGGGCCACTACGAGCAGTACTTC. Protein sequence: CATLTGQGHYEQYF.

This chain uses TRBV19 with TRBJ1-6, with D unresolved. The CDR3 spans 15 residues. The V gene's germline CDR1 is LNHDA and CDR2 SQIVND (reference sequence). Trimming removed 0 bases from V and 7 bases from J, with 10 bases in between. Written as DNA, the CDR3 is TGTGCCAGTAGTATAGAGGCAGGCGAGAATTCACCCCTCCACTTT. The encoded protein is CASSIEAGENSPLHF. The full variable domain, with the rest looked up from reference TRBV19 and TRBJ1-6, is DGGITQSPKYLFRKEGQNVTLSCEQNLNHDAMYWYRQDPGQGLRLIYYSQIVNDFQKGDIAEGYSVSREKKESFPLTVTSAQKNPTAFYLCASSIEAGENSPLHFGNGTRLTVT.

The V and J genes are TRBV20-1 and TRBJ1-2; weak D call: TRBD1 (5 bases). Germline CDR1 DFQATT, CDR2 SNEGSKA (reference sequence). The CDR3 is 14 amino acids. V lost 3 bases and J 4 bases, leaving 15 bases between the germline ends. The DNA of the CDR3 is TGCAGTGCTAGTCAGATTCGGGACTCCTATGGCTACACCTTC. Translating it yields CSASQIRDSYGYTF.

Only one count was recorded for this clone. The rearrangement joins TRBV2 to TRBJ1-1; 7 bases map to TRBD1. The V and J ends lost 3 bases and 4 bases, in that order; junction bases with no gene match: 5. The length of the CDR3 is 14 residues. The germline gives CDR1 SNHLY, CDR2 FYNNEI. The CDR3 nucleotides read TGTGCCAGCAGTGATTGGTCAGGGGGCACTGAAGCTTTCTTT. Translated, it gives CASSDWSGGTEAFF.

The rearrangement uses TRBV19 and TRBJ2-7; tentatively, D is TRBD2 (5 bases). Between the trimmed V and J ends, which lost 10 bases and 0 bases, there was a span of 16 bases. The CDR3 is made up of 14 amino acids. Germline assignment: CDR1 LNHDA and CDR2 SQIVND (reference sequence). The CDR3 region is CATKKAGSSYEQYF. Written as DNA, the CDR3 is TGTGCCACCAAGAAGGCTGGGAGCTCCTACGAGCAGTACTTC.

The V call is TRBV7-3, the J call TRBJ2-1; D uncertain. Trimming removed 3 bases at V and 7 bases at J, with 4 bases between. Per the germline V gene, CDR1 is SGHTA and CDR2 is FQGTGA. The CDR3 has 11 amino acids. CDR3 DNA sequence: TGTGCCAGCAGCTTCGGTAATGAGCAGTTCTTC. The encoded protein is CASSFGNEQFF.

The chain carries TRBV9 and TRBJ2-1; 12 positions agree with TRBD2. V lost 0 bases, J lost 4 bases, and 8 bases stayed unmatched. The CDR3 covers 18 residues. Germline loops: CDR1 SGDLS, CDR2 YYNGEE. CDR3 amino acids: CASSVEEASGRVYNEQFF. CDR3 DNA sequence: TGTGCCAGCAGCGTAGAGGAGGCTAGCGGGAGGGTTTACAATGAGCAGTTCTTC.

The V call is TRBV29-1, the J call TRBJ1-2; 8 bases agree with TRBD1. The ends lost 5 bases at V and 8 bases at J; junction bases unmatched: 7. The CDR3 is 12 amino acids. Germline CDR1 SQVTM, CDR2 ANQGSEA. CDR3 in DNA: TGCAGCGTTTCAGGGGGCGCTAAGGGCTACACCTTC. Its translation: CSVSGGAKGYTF.

The rearrangement links TRBV6-2 or TRBV6-3 to TRBJ2-1, with 9 positions matching TRBD2. Germline CDR1 is MNHEY and CDR2 is SVGEGT. The junction had 15 bases not matched to a gene; V was cut back by 5 bases and J by 13 bases. This CDR3 is built from 15 residues. The CDR3 loop is CASSPQASGKGNQFF. For the CDR3, the DNA is TGTGCCAGCAGTCCCCAGGCTAGCGGGAAAGGCAATCAGTTCTTC.

The chain carries TRBV18 and TRBJ1-1; D not resolved. Germline V gives CDR1 KGHSH, CDR2 LQKENI. The CDR3 covers 14 residues. V gave up 4 bases and J gave up 0 bases, with 9 bases separating them. CDR3 region: CASSLLSLNTEAFF. The CDR3 DNA sequence: TGTGCCAGCTCACTACTCTCTCTGAACACTGAAGCTTTCTTT.

The rearrangement links TRBV6-5 to TRBJ2-7; D not certain. CDR1 MNHEY and CDR2 SVGAGI come from the germline V gene. With 5 bases removed from V and 5 bases from J, the gap between germline ends came to 10 bases. The CDR3 is 12 amino acids. In nucleotides, the CDR3 is TGTGCCAGCAGTCCAGGATTCCACGAGCAGTACTTC. Residues: CASSPGFHEQYF.

The rearrangement joins TRBV20-1 to TRBJ1-2; 8 bases map to TRBD1. This CDR3 contains 16 residues. CDR1 and CDR2 (germline): DFQATT, SNEGSKA (reference sequence). Trimming at V came to 3 bases and at J to 2 bases, leaving 11 bases not matched to a gene. The DNA for the CDR3 is TGCAGTGCTAGTTCCGCAGGGGGCCAGACGAACTATGGCTACACCTTC. As protein: CSASSAGGQTNYGYTF.

The chain carries TRBV19 and TRBJ2-5; D call uncertain. The V end was cut by 7 bases, the J end by 3 bases, with 6 bases between. Germline-derived CDR1 and CDR2 are LNHDA and SQIVND (reference sequence). CDR3 size: 11 residues. This CDR3 reads CASIFEETQYF. The CDR3 DNA sequence: TGTGCCAGTATTTTCGAAGAGACCCAGTACTTC.

The chain links TRBV5-1 to TRBJ2-1; 7 bases align to TRBD1. V lost 0 bases, J lost 5 bases, and 5 bases stayed unmatched. Germline loops: CDR1 SGHRS, CDR2 YFSETQ. The CDR3 is 15 amino acids. The CDR3 DNA reads TGCGCCAGCAGCTTGGCCAACAGGGGCGACAATGAGCAGTTCTTC. This sequence encodes CASSLANRGDNEQFF.

The chain combines TRBV6-1 with TRBJ2-5; maybe TRBD1 (6 bases). Germline CDR1 is MNHNS and CDR2 is SASEGT. V dropped 0 bases and J dropped 5 bases, with 10 bases sitting between them. CDR3 length equals 14 residues. This chain's CDR3 is CASSEAGARETQYF. The CDR3 DNA reads as TGTGCCAGCAGTGAAGCGGGGGCCCGGGAGACCCAGTACTTC.

J is TRBJ2-3 and V is TRBV6-1; no firm D call. Trimming pared 3 bases from V and 6 bases from J, leaving 13 bases between. The CDR3 length is 14 residues. Looked up from germline, CDR1 is MNHNS and CDR2 is SASEGT. CDR3 nucleotide sequence: TGTGCCAGCAGTGATATGGTCAACGGGGATACGCAGTATTTT. It encodes CASSDMVNGDTQYF.

The chain combines TRBV24-1 with TRBJ2-1; the D gene is possibly TRBD1 (6 bases). The CDR3 contains 13 residues. V was trimmed by 6 bases and J by 5 bases, leaving 10 bases between them. From germline, CDR1 is KGHDR and CDR2 SFDVKD. The CDR3 is CATSPGVDNEQFF. As DNA, the CDR3 is TGTGCCACCAGTCCAGGGGTCGACAATGAGCAGTTCTTC.

The V call is TRBV15, the J call TRBJ2-1; D gene ambiguous. The V end was cut by 4 bases, the J end by 6 bases, with 10 bases between. The CDR3 contains 13 residues. Germline lookup yields CDR1 LNHNV and CDR2 YYDKDF (reference sequence). For the CDR3, the DNA is TGTGCCACCAGCATGCGGATTATCAATGAGCAGTTCTTC. Encoded protein: CATSMRIINEQFF. Supplemented by reference TRBV15 and TRBJ2-1, the full variable domain reads DAMVIQNPRYQVTQFGKPVTLSCSQTLNHNVMYWYQQKSSQAPKLLFHYYDKDFNNEADTPDNFQSRRPNTSFCFLDIRSPGLGDTAMYLCATSMRIINEQFFGPGTRLTVL.

This chain links TRBV2 with TRBJ2-7; 9 bases are shared with TRBD2. This CDR3 spans 14 amino acids. V shed 6 bases, J shed 3 bases, and the junction held 6 bases outside the gene matches. Germline CDR1 and CDR2: SNHLY and FYNNEI. The CDR3 coding sequence is TGTGCCAGCAGCCCAGCGGGAGGTATCTACGAGCAGTACTTC. As protein: CASSPAGGIYEQYF.

This clone has just one count. This rearrangement joins TRBV5-8 to TRBJ1-5, with D perhaps matching TRBD1 (5 bases). The germline V gene encodes CDR1 SGHTS and CDR2 YDEGEE. The CDR3 length is 14 residues. V was clipped by 4 bases and J by 1 base, with 9 bases between them. The CDR3 loop is CASSPRGSNQPQHF. The CDR3 nucleotides read TGTGCCAGCAGCCCTCGGGGGAGCAATCAGCCCCAGCATTTT. Together with reference TRBV5-8 and TRBJ1-5, the CDR3 gives the full variable domain: EAGVTQSPTHLIKTRGQQATLRCSPISGHTSVYWYQQALGLGLQFLLWYDEGEERNRGNFPPRFSGRQFPNYSSELNVNALELEDSALYLCASSPRGSNQPQHFGDGTRLSIL.

The chain carries TRBV5-5 and TRBJ1-4; TRBD1 agrees at 8 bases. The ends lost 4 bases at V and 2 bases at J; junction bases unmatched: 7. CDR3 size: 16 residues. The germline CDR1 and CDR2 sequences are SGHKS and YYEKEE (reference sequence). As DNA, the CDR3 is TGTGCCAGCAGCCCGCAGGGGGCCCGCACTAATGAAAAACTGTTTTTT. It yields the protein CASSPQGARTNEKLFF.

The chain couples TRBV12-3 or TRBV12-4 to TRBJ2-4; the match to TRBD2 covers 12 bases. The CDR3 sequence is 13 residues long. Trimming cost V 9 bases and J 9 bases; bases outside gene matches: 6. The CDR3 spells CASLAGGRSIQYF. Written as DNA, the CDR3 is TGTGCCAGTCTAGCGGGAGGGCGTAGCATTCAGTACTTC.

The rearrangement uses TRBV25-1 and TRBJ2-5, with D possibly TRBD1 on 6 matching bases. The CDR3 spans 14 residues. V was shortened by 3 bases and J by 0 bases, with 8 bases between the two germline ends. In germline, CDR1 is MGHDK, CDR2 SYGVNS. DNA of the CDR3: TGTGCCAGCAGTGACCCAGGGGACCAAGAGACCCAGTACTTC. Residues: CASSDPGDQETQYF.

The chain uses TRBV5-1 and TRBJ2-3, with D hard to call. CDR3 length: 15 amino acids. CDR1 and CDR2 from the germline V gene are SGHRS and YFSETQ. V dropped 0 bases and J dropped 6 bases, with 14 bases sitting between them. The CDR3 is CASSLELDLEDTQYF. CDR3 nucleotide sequence: TGCGCCAGCAGCTTGGAGCTAGACCTTGAGGATACGCAGTATTTT.